These 23 T cell receptor beta chains were sequenced from one sample in a study of blood T cell repertoires in COVID-19 (TCRdb year 2020). The library was obtained by the immunoSEQ multiplex PCR assay. TCRdb provides this immuneACCESS table in a form limited to in-frame rearrangements. Some clones are lacking; in checked studies, under half of them reflect an unresolved V gene, and why the rest are absent is not known. The sample table holds fewer than 300,000 clones, of which over 75% were seen once. The ten most abundant clones make up 0.95% to 1.3% of the sample. The sequencing input was PBMCs or T cells enriched from blood (not recorded which). Receptors originate from a woman under 40 who had recovered from COVID-19.

The chain links TRBV27 to TRBJ2-6, with a possible D match to TRBD1 (5 bases). CDR3 length equals 18 residues. V lost 2 bases and J 0 bases, leaving 14 bases between the germline ends. Germline V gives CDR1 MNHEY, CDR2 SMNVEV (reference sequence). CDR3 sequence (DNA): TGTGCCAGCAGTTTAAGTGACAGCCTATACTCTGGGGCCAACGTCCTGACTTTC. Its protein is CASSLSDSLYSGANVLTF.

This chain joins TRBV27 and TRBJ2-3, with 11 bases identical to TRBD2. With 0 bases clipped from V and 10 bases from J, the junction kept 3 bases outside the gene matches. The germline V gene encodes CDR1 MNHEY and CDR2 SMNVEV (reference sequence). CDR3 length equals 14 residues. The CDR3 here is CASSLSSGRAAQYF. CDR3 coding DNA: TGTGCCAGCAGTTTATCTAGCGGGAGGGCCGCGCAGTATTTT.

The chain employs TRBV19 and TRBJ1-5; 8 bases map to TRBD1. After removal of 3 bases from V and 0 bases from J, the junction contained 7 bases not matched to a gene. The germline CDR1 and CDR2 sequences are LNHDA and SQIVND (reference sequence). The CDR3 has 17 amino acids. Here the CDR3 reads CASSIRGQALSNQPQHF. The CDR3 coding sequence is TGTGCCAGTAGTATCCGGGGACAGGCCCTTAGCAATCAGCCCCAGCATTTT. The variable domain in full, with the rest retrieved from reference TRBV19 and TRBJ1-5, is DGGITQSPKYLFRKEGQNVTLSCEQNLNHDAMYWYRQDPGQGLRLIYYSQIVNDFQKGDIAEGYSVSREKKESFPLTVTSAQKNPTAFYLCASSIRGQALSNQPQHFGDGTRLSIL.

The chain combines TRBV7-3 with TRBJ2-3, with a possible D match to TRBD1 (5 bases). The CDR3 runs to 15 residues. The germline V gene encodes CDR1 SGHTA and CDR2 FQGTGA. Trimming shortened V by 0 bases and J by 2 bases, and 9 bases separated the two germline ends. CDR3 coding DNA: TGTGCCAGCAGCTTAACCCGGACAAACACAGATACGCAGTATTTT. Amino acids: CASSLTRTNTDTQYF.

This clone was counted a single time. J is TRBJ1-1 and V is TRBV7-2; tentative D call: TRBD1 (5 bases). V shed 1 base and J shed 4 bases, with 13 bases lying between them. The CDR3 has 15 residues. Germline CDR1 and CDR2: SGHTA and FQGNSA. The CDR3 here is CASSLGRQGGTEAFF. For the CDR3, the DNA is TGTGCCAGCAGCTTAGGTCGGCAGGGTGGCACTGAAGCTTTCTTT.

This chain joins TRBV20-1 and TRBJ2-5; no firm D call. The CDR3 loop spans 11 amino acids. Trimming removed 6 bases from V and 3 bases from J, with 8 bases in between. The germline CDR1 and CDR2 sequences are DFQATT and SNEGSKA (reference sequence). The CDR3 coding sequence is TGCAGTGCAAACACCGAAGAGACCCAGTACTTC. Residues: CSANTEETQYF.

This clone was observed a single time. One end of the junction is discordant with germline, which a read error may explain. This chain joins TRBV7-7 and TRBJ2-3, with D tentatively TRBD2 (5 bases). This CDR3 spans 14 amino acids. Germline CDR1 and CDR2: SSHAT and FNYEAQ (reference sequence). The CDR3 DNA follows: TGTGCTAGCAGCGCGGGCCTTCCCACAGATACGCAGTATTTT. This codes for CASSAGLPTDTQYF.

The V gene is TRBV9, the J gene TRBJ1-2, with D hard to call. Germline V gene lookup returns CDR1 SGDLS and CDR2 YYNGEE. The germline V and J ends were trimmed by 4 bases and 8 bases, with 15 bases remaining between them. The CDR3 is made up of 13 amino acids. As DNA, the CDR3 is TGTGCCAGCAGCCCCGATTTTTTCAGAGGCTACACCTTC. Translating it yields CASSPDFFRGYTF.

V is TRBV6-5 and J is TRBJ1-5; TRBD1 aligns across 7 bases. The V gene end was trimmed by 6 bases and the J gene end by 2 bases; junction bases not matched to a gene: 7. CDR1 is MNHEY and CDR2 is SVGAGI in the germline V gene. CDR3 length equals 15 residues. The CDR3 loop reads CASSATGLGNQPQHF. CDR3 DNA sequence: TGTGCCAGCAGCGCGACAGGGTTAGGCAATCAGCCCCAGCATTTT.

This chain uses TRBV9 with TRBJ2-3, with D possibly matching TRBD1 (5 bases). V lost 3 bases, J lost 6 bases, and 20 bases lay in between. Germline CDR1 and CDR2: SGDLS and YYNGEE. This CDR3 spans 16 amino acids. The CDR3 DNA is TGTGCCAGCAGCGCCTACTTTAAAGGGGATTTTGATACGCAGTATTTT. This encodes CASSAYFKGDFDTQYF.

The genes are TRBV10-3 and TRBJ1-1; D call uncertain. The CDR3 contains 14 residues. Germline CDR1 and CDR2: ENHRY and SYGVKD. V lost 4 bases to trimming and J lost 8 bases, with 17 bases between them. The CDR3 is CAISGHPTGSEAFF. In DNA, the CDR3 is TGTGCCATCAGTGGGCATCCTACGGGGAGCGAAGCTTTCTTT.

The chain links TRBV28 to TRBJ2-1, with D perhaps matching TRBD2 (6 bases). In germline, CDR1 is MDHEN, CDR2 SYDVKM. Trimming pared 6 bases from V and 8 bases from J, leaving 14 bases between. The length of the CDR3 is 13 residues. Written as DNA, the CDR3 is TGTGCCAGCAGCTCCCACGGGAGAGATGAGCAGTTCTTC. This codes for CASSSHGRDEQFF.

CDR3 loop: CASSLGGRAEDTQYF. As DNA, the CDR3 is TGTGCCAGCAGCTTAGGCGGGAGGGCCGAGGATACGCAGTATTTT. The chain has TRBV11-2 and TRBJ2-3; 9 nucleotides align to TRBD2. This CDR3 has 15 amino acids. V lost 1 base to trimming and J lost 6 bases; unmatched junction nucleotides: 5. The germline gives CDR1 SGHAT, CDR2 FQNNGV.

On this clone itself: One end of the junction does not line up with germline, which may come from a read error. The chain combines TRBV27 with TRBJ2-7; 7 nucleotides agree with TRBD1. Germline V gene sequence: CDR1 MNHEY, CDR2 SMNVEV (reference sequence). The CDR3 runs to 13 residues. CDR3 sequence: CAGSYRGENEQYF. The CDR3 DNA reads as TGTGCCGGCAGTTACAGGGGTGAGAACGAGCAGTACTTC.

The chain uses TRBV4-2 and TRBJ2-1; possible D gene TRBD2, 5 bases. CDR3 length: 16 residues. CDR1 is LGHNA, CDR2 YNFKEQ, per germline. V dropped 3 bases and J dropped 1 base, with 13 bases sitting between them. CDR3 sequence (DNA): TGTGCCAGCAGCCATGTAACGGGGTTATCCTACAATGAGCAGTTCTTC. Amino acid sequence: CASSHVTGLSYNEQFF.

The chain joins TRBV3-1 (or the pseudogene TRBV3-2) to TRBJ2-1, with 9 positions matching TRBD1. The CDR3 totals 15 residues. Germline CDR1 LGHDT, CDR2 YNNKEL (reference sequence). With V trimmed by 4 bases and J by 2 bases, 3 bases remained unmatched. CDR3 in DNA: TGTGCCAGCAGCCCCGACAGGGGGACCTACAATGAGCAGTTCTTC. It translates to CASSPDRGTYNEQFF.

The chain couples TRBV10-1 to TRBJ2-2, with 12 bases identical to TRBD2. CDR3 size: 18 residues. Germline values: CDR1 WNHNN, CDR2 SYGVQD (reference sequence). J gave up 1 base and V 0 bases, and 3 bases lay outside the gene matches. CDR3 amino acids: CASSESTSGRVNTGELFF. The CDR3 coding sequence is TGCGCCAGCAGTGAGTCGACTAGCGGGAGAGTGAACACCGGGGAGCTGTTTTTT.

The chain combines TRBV6-5 with TRBJ2-1, with 9 bases fitting TRBD2. CDR3 length equals 15 residues. V lost 7 bases and J lost 7; bases outside the gene matches: 11. Germline values: CDR1 MNHEY, CDR2 SVGAGI. The CDR3 region is CASTISGSKGNEQFF. CDR3 nucleotides: TGTGCCAGCACTATTAGCGGGAGCAAGGGGAATGAGCAGTTCTTC.

The chain couples TRBV12-3 or TRBV12-4 to TRBJ1-4; D not resolved. CDR3 length: 12 amino acids. With 6 bases removed from V and 7 bases from J, the gap between germline ends came to 9 bases. As DNA, the CDR3 is TGTGCCAGCAGGAGGTTGGGTGAAAAACTGTTTTTT. Amino acids: CASRRLGEKLFF.

The V and J genes are TRBV5-8 and TRBJ1-1, with TRBD1 identical over 7 bases. CDR3 length: 15 residues. V trimming: 4 bases; J trimming: 7 bases; junction bases outside the gene matches: 13. Germline V gives CDR1 SGHTS, CDR2 YDEGEE. The CDR3 region has the DNA TGTGCCAGCAGCACCCGGGACAGAGTCGGGGGTGAAGCTTTCTTT. This sequence encodes CASSTRDRVGGEAFF.

The chain uses TRBV5-6 and TRBJ1-6, with D perhaps TRBD1 (6 bases). V was shortened by 2 bases and J by 10 bases, with 13 bases between the two germline ends. The germline CDR1 and CDR2 sequences are SGHDT and YYEEEE. The CDR3 extends over 14 amino acids. The CDR3 DNA follows: TGTGCCAGCAGCTTAAACAGGGATGGGTCACCCCTCCACTTT. Protein sequence: CASSLNRDGSPLHF.

Written as DNA, the CDR3 is TGTGCCAGCAGTTACGAGGCGTCAAAGAACACTGAAGCTTTCTTT. The encoded protein is CASSYEASKNTEAFF. V is TRBV6-5 and J is TRBJ1-1; unclear D gene. V lost 2 bases, J lost 1 base, and 11 bases lay in between. Per germline, CDR1 MNHEY and CDR2 SVGAGI. The CDR3 is 15 residues long.

The CDR3 DNA sequence: TGTGCCAGCAGCTTCAGCGGGAGCACAGATACGCAGTATTTT. This translates into CASSFSGSTDTQYF. V gene TRBV5-4 combines with J gene TRBJ2-3; tentatively, D is TRBD2 (6 bases). The CDR3 is 14 residues long. Germline CDR1 and CDR2: SGHNT and YYREEE (reference sequence). The V end was cut by 2 bases, the J end by 0 bases, with 7 bases between.